These 26 T cell receptor beta chains were all obtained from the same sample, sequenced in a study of OX40 agonist ivuxolimab in advanced cancers. The method was immunoSEQ multiplex PCR; TCRdb's version includes in-frame clones alone and lacks a portion of them. The sample has tens of thousands of clones; roughly 84% are singletons. This specimen consisted of CD4+ or CD8+ T cells sorted from blood, obtained in a trial of the OX40 agonist ivuxolimab. The receptors shown here come from an adult with an advanced solid tumor such as melanoma, head and neck, liver or kidney cancer.

This chain connects TRBV6-5 to TRBJ1-2, with TRBD1 as a possible D gene (5 bases). The CDR3 has 12 amino acids. Looked up from germline, CDR1 is MNHEY and CDR2 is SVGAGI. The germline V and J ends were trimmed by 6 bases and 6 bases, with 11 bases remaining between them. The chain's CDR3 is CASRRGTHGYTF. CDR3 nucleotides: TGTGCCAGCAGGAGGGGTACCCATGGCTACACCTTC.

The chain has TRBV19 and TRBJ1-6; TRBD1 is a possible D gene (6 bases). V was pared by 6 bases and J by 7 bases, with 10 bases between. CDR3 length: 13 amino acids. CDR1 is LNHDA and CDR2 is SQIVND in the germline V gene (reference sequence). The DNA for the CDR3 is TGTGCCAGTAGCGGACAGCCGAATTCACCCCTCCACTTT. The encoded protein is CASSGQPNSPLHF.

This chain links TRBV11-2 with TRBJ2-7; 8 bases agree with TRBD2. In germline, CDR1 is SGHAT, CDR2 FQNNGV. The CDR3 loop spans 16 amino acids. The trim removed 5 bases at V and 7 bases at J, leaving 16 bases unmatched. The CDR3 loop reads CASSQDSAGGLGEQYF. CDR3 in DNA: TGTGCCAGCAGCCAAGATTCCGCGGGGGGACTGGGAGAGCAGTACTTC.

The chain carries TRBV30 and TRBJ1-1; tentatively, D is TRBD1 (5 bases). Germline V gene sequence: CDR1 GTSNPN, CDR2 SVGIG (reference sequence). This CDR3 is 11 amino acids long. V was pared by 8 bases and J by 4 bases, with 11 bases between. The CDR3 sequence: CAGGWGTEAFF. CDR3 in DNA: TGTGCCGGGGGTTGGGGCACTGAAGCTTTCTTT.

The chain is built from TRBV29-1 and TRBJ1-3; D remains unclear. The CDR3 is 12 residues long. V lost 7 bases to trimming and J lost 0 bases, with 7 bases between them. CDR1 is SQVTM and CDR2 is ANQGSEA in the germline V gene. The DNA of the CDR3 is TGCAGCGCCAAAGACTCTGGAAACACCATATATTTT. It codes for CSAKDSGNTIYF.

This clone was found a few times. The chain combines TRBV11-2 with TRBJ2-5, with D hard to call. The CDR3 totals 13 residues. Germline loops: CDR1 SGHAT, CDR2 FQNNGV. V gave up 4 bases and J gave up 4 bases, with 10 bases separating them. CDR3 sequence: CASSWVPGETQYF. The CDR3 DNA sequence: TGTGCCAGCAGCTGGGTTCCTGGAGAGACCCAGTACTTC.

This rearrangement joins TRBV11-2 to TRBJ1-1, with a possible D match to TRBD1 (6 bases). V was clipped by 2 bases and J by 5 bases, with 12 bases between them. Germline CDR1 is SGHAT and CDR2 is FQNNGV. This CDR3 comprises 14 residues. The DNA for the CDR3 is TGTGCCAGCAGCTTAAGCAGGGGTTGGACTGAAGCTTTCTTT. Amino acids: CASSLSRGWTEAFF.

On this clone itself: One junction end disagrees with the germline gene, perhaps due to a read error. This sample includes further DNA sequences coding for the same CDR3. V and J are TRBV30 and TRBJ2-3; TRBD2 matches at 9 bases. This CDR3 contains 13 residues. Germline CDR1 GTSNPN, CDR2 SVGIG (reference sequence). The CDR3 protein is CAWSKREADTQYF. The CDR3 DNA reads TGCGCCTGGAGTAAGCGGGAGGCAGATACGCAGTATTTT.

This chain uses TRBV5-4 with TRBJ1-2; a weak D match, TRBD1 (5 bases). CDR1 is SGHNT and CDR2 is YYREEE in the germline V gene (reference sequence). The CDR3 extends over 15 amino acids. Trimming removed 4 bases from V and 4 bases from J, with 17 bases in between. CDR3 in DNA: TGTGCCAGCAGCCAAGATAGTGACAGATTCTATGGCTACACCTTC. Translated, it gives CASSQDSDRFYGYTF.

This clone was detected only a few times. V is TRBV5-4 and J is TRBJ2-7; no clear D gene. The CDR3 is 14 residues long. The germline CDR1 and CDR2 sequences are SGHNT and YYREEE (reference sequence). Trimming left V 5 bases short and J 0 bases short, with 12 bases between. The CDR3 here is CASRDGPNSYEQYF. The DNA of the CDR3 is TGTGCCAGCAGAGACGGACCGAACTCCTACGAGCAGTACTTC.

The rearrangement uses TRBV7-2 and TRBJ2-1; the match to TRBD2 covers 8 bases. The ends lost 1 base at V and 2 bases at J; junction bases unmatched: 1. The CDR3 is made up of 15 amino acids. CDR1 and CDR2 from the germline V gene are SGHTA and FQGNSA. The CDR3 is CASSLGGRPYNEQFF. Written as DNA, the CDR3 is TGTGCCAGCAGCTTAGGCGGGAGGCCCTACAATGAGCAGTTCTTC.

This clone came up a few times. The CDR3 bases are TGTGCCAGCAGTGGGGGGGAGGGGCGTCGTTCACCCCTCCACTTT. Amino acid sequence: CASSGGEGRRSPLHF. This chain uses TRBV6-5 with TRBJ1-6, with D perhaps matching TRBD1 (5 bases). CDR1 and CDR2 from the germline V gene are MNHEY and SVGAGI. CDR3 length: 15 residues. V shed 5 bases and J shed 9 bases, with 17 bases lying between them.

The V and J genes are TRBV5-1 and TRBJ2-2; no reliable D call. The CDR3 length is 14 residues. Germline lookup yields CDR1 SGHRS and CDR2 YFSETQ. V dropped 0 bases and J dropped 4 bases, with 7 bases sitting between them. The CDR3 sequence: CASSLASLTGELFF. CDR3 DNA sequence: TGCGCCAGCAGCTTGGCGTCTCTCACCGGGGAGCTGTTTTTT.

CDR3 residues: CASKPQDFGNTIYF. CDR3 coding DNA: TGTGCCAGTAAACCCCAGGACTTCGGAAACACCATATATTTT. The chain recombines TRBV19 with TRBJ1-3; D remains unclear. CDR1 is LNHDA and CDR2 is SQIVND in the germline V gene (reference sequence). This CDR3 has 14 amino acids. Trimming removed 7 bases at V and 4 bases at J, with 14 bases between.

CDR3 DNA sequence: TGTGCCAGCAGCTTGGGAGAATACGAGCAGTACTTC. Encoded protein: CASSLGEYEQYF. J is TRBJ2-7 and V is TRBV5-5; no reliable D call. The V gene lost 0 bases and the J gene lost 4 bases, with 5 bases spanning the gap. This CDR3 region has 12 residues. In germline, CDR1 is SGHKS, CDR2 YYEKEE (reference sequence).

Here the CDR3 reads CASRGESYEQYF. The CDR3 nucleotides read TGCGCCAGCAGGGGCGAATCCTACGAGCAGTACTTC. The chain carries TRBV5-1 and TRBJ2-7; no clear D gene. The CDR3 is 12 residues long. Germline CDR1 and CDR2: SGHRS and YFSETQ. Trimming pared 5 bases from V and 1 base from J, leaving 7 bases between.

The V and J genes are TRBV7-2 and TRBJ2-2; D gene uncertain. V was cut by 7 bases and J by 0 bases, with 9 bases left in between. Looked up from germline, CDR1 is SGHTA and CDR2 is FQGNSA. The CDR3 runs 14 residues. CDR3 sequence reads: CASKRRANTGELFF. The CDR3 DNA reads TGTGCCAGCAAAAGACGAGCGAACACCGGGGAGCTGTTTTTT.

The chain links TRBV6-4 to TRBJ2-7; 7 bases align to TRBD2. This CDR3 contains 13 residues. V lost 11 bases to trimming and J lost 3 bases; unmatched junction nucleotides: 10. In germline, CDR1 is MRHNA, CDR2 SNTAGT. Here the CDR3 reads CAEQRGGGYEQYF. DNA for the CDR3: TGTGCCGAGCAGAGAGGCGGGGGCTACGAGCAGTACTTC.

There are a few counts of this clone. The chain employs TRBV2 and TRBJ2-2, with D possibly TRBD1 on 6 matching bases. Trimming pared 5 bases from V and 6 bases from J, leaving 13 bases between. The CDR3 has 14 residues. Germline loops: CDR1 SNHLY, CDR2 FYNNEI. The CDR3 DNA follows: TGTGCCAGCAGTCCACTACAGGGACCCGGGGAGCTGTTTTTT. It specifies CASSPLQGPGELFF.

The chain links TRBV6-1 to TRBJ2-3, with D possibly TRBD2 on 6 matching bases. Trimming took off 4 bases at V and 2 bases at J, with 13 bases between the two ends. The CDR3 length is 15 residues. CDR1 is MNHNS and CDR2 is SASEGT in the germline V gene. The CDR3 spells CASSARRADTDTQYF. CDR3 nucleotides: TGTGCCAGCAGTGCCCGGAGGGCGGACACAGATACGCAGTATTTT.

The J gene is TRBJ1-1, the V gene TRBV30; possible D gene TRBD1, 6 bases. The CDR3 extends over 14 amino acids. Germline CDR1 GTSNPN, CDR2 SVGIG (reference sequence). Trimming cost V 0 bases and J 3 bases, with 11 bases left between them. CDR3 DNA: TGTGCCTGGAGTGTACCGGGGGCCTACACTGAAGCTTTCTTT. It translates to CAWSVPGAYTEAFF.

The chain recombines TRBV28 with TRBJ2-7; D perhaps matches TRBD2 (6 bases). CDR3 size: 16 residues. V lost 4 bases and J lost 5, with 21 bases in between. Per germline, CDR1 MDHEN and CDR2 SYDVKM. Here the CDR3 reads CASSSPLGGVRHEQYF. The CDR3 region has the DNA TGTGCCAGCAGTTCCCCCCTGGGGGGAGTGAGGCACGAGCAGTACTTC.

By its share, this clone is medium-sized. The chain recombines TRBV7-9 with TRBJ1-4; 10 bases map to TRBD1. V shed 2 bases, J shed 9 bases, and the junction held 6 bases outside the gene matches. Germline V CDR1 and CDR2: SEHNR, FQNEAQ (reference sequence). CDR3 length: 15 amino acids. The CDR3 region has the DNA TGTGCCAGCAGCTTAATGGGGACAGGGGCTCAAAAACTGTTTTTT. Translation: CASSLMGTGAQKLFF. The variable domain in full, with the rest retrieved from reference TRBV7-9 and TRBJ1-4, is DTGVSQNPRHKITKRGQNVTFRCDPISEHNRLYWYRQTLGQGPEFLTYFQNEAQLEKSRLLSDRFSAERPKGSFSTLEIQRTEQGDSAMYLCASSLMGTGAQKLFFGSGTQLSVL.

The J gene is TRBJ2-7, the V gene TRBV7-2; 12 nucleotides agree with TRBD2. Germline CDR1 is SGHTA and CDR2 is FQGNSA. V shed 5 bases and J 3 bases; nucleotides not matched to a gene: 5. The CDR3 is 15 amino acids. The CDR3 bases are TGTGCCAGCAGCACGGGACTAGCGGGCTTCTACGAGCAGTACTTC. Translated, it gives CASSTGLAGFYEQYF.

The J gene is TRBJ1-5, the V gene TRBV18; D is ambiguous. Trimming removed 6 bases at V and 7 bases at J, with 13 bases between. Germline values: CDR1 KGHSH, CDR2 LQKENI. The CDR3 has 13 residues. Here the CDR3 reads CASSEGGRQPQHF. CDR3 bases: TGTGCCAGCTCCGAGGGAGGGCGGCAGCCCCAGCATTTT.

The sample holds one count of this clone. J is TRBJ1-1 and V is TRBV14, with 9 bases that match TRBD1. The J segment lost 8 bases and the V segment lost 1 base, leaving 8 bases of the junction unmatched. Germline CDR1 SGHDN, CDR2 FVKESK. This CDR3 has 15 amino acids. As DNA, the CDR3 is TGTGCCAGCAGCCAAGCTACAGGGGGCACTAACGAAGCTTTCTTT. Its protein is CASSQATGGTNEAFF.